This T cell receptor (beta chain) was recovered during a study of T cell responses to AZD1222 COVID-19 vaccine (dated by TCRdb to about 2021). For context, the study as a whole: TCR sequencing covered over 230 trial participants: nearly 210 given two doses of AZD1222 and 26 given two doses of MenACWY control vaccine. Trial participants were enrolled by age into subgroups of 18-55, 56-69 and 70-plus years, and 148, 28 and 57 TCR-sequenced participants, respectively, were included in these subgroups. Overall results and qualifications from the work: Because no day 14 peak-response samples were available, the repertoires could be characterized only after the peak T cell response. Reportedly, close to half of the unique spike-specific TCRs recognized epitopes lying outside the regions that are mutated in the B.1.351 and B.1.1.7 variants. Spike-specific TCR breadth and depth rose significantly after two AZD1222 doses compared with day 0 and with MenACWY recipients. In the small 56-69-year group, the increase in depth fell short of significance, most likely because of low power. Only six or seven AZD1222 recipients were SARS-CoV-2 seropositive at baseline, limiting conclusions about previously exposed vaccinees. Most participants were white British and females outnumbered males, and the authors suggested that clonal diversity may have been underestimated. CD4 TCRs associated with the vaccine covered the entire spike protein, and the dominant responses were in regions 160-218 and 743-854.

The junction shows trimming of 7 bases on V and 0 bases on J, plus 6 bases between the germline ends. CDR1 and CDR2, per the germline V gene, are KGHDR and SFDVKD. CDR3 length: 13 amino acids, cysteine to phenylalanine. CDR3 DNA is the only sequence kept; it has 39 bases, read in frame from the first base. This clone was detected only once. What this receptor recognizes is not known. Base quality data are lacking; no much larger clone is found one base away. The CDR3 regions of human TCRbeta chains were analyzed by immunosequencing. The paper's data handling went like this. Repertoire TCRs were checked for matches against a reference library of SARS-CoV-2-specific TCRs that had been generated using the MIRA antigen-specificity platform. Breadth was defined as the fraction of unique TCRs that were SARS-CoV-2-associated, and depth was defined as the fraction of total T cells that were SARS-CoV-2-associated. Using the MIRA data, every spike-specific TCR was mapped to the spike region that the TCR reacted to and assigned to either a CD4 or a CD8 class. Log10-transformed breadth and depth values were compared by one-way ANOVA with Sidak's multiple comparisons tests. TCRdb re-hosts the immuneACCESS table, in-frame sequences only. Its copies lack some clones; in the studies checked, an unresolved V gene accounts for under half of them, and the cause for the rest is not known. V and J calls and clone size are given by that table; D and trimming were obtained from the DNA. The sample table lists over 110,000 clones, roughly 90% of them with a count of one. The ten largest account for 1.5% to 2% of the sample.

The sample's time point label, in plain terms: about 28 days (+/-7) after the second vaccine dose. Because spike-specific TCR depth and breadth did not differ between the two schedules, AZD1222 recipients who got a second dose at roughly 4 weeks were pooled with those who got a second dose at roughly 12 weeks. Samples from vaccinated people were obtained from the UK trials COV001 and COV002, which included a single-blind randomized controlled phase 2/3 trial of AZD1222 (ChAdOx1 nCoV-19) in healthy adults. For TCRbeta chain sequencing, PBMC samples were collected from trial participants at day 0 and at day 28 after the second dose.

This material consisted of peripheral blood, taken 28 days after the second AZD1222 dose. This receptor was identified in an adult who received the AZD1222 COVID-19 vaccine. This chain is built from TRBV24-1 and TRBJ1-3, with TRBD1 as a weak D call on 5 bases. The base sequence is TGTGCCACCAGGGACACCTCTGGAAACACCATATATTTT. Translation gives CATRDTSGNTIYF.